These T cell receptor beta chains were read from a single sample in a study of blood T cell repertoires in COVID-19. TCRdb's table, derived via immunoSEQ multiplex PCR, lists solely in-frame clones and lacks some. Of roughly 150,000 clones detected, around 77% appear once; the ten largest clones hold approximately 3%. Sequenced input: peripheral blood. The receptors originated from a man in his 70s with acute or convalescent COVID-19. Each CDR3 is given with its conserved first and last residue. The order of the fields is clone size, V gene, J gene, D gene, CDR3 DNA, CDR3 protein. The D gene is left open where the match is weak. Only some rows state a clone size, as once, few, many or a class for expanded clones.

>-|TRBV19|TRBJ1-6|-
TGTGCCAGTAGTATTAGGGGTATGAATTCACCCCTCCACTTT
CASSIRGMNSPLHF
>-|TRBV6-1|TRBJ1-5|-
TGTGCCAGCAGTGAAGACCCAGGGATCGGACATTTT
CASSEDPGIGHF
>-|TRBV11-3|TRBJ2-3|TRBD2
TGTGCCAGCAGCTTAGAGCAGGGCGGGAGTGGTGGTACGCAGTATTTT
CASSLEQGGSGGTQYF
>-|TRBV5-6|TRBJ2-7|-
TGTGCCAGCAGCTTGGGGACAGTCTACGAGCAGTACTTC
CASSLGTVYEQYF
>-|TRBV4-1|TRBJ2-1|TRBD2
TGCGCCAGCAGCCAGGACCGCGGGGGGGGACTACCCTACAATGAGCAGTTCTTC
CASSQDRGGGLPYNEQFF
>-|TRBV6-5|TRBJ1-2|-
TGTGCCAGCAGCGAGGACAGCTCAATGCTCTATGGCTACACCTTC
CASSEDSSMLYGYTF
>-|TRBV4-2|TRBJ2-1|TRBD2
TGTGCCAGCACCACAAAGGGGCTAGCGGGAGGGTACACAACGAACAATGAGCAGTTCTTC
CASTTKGLAGGYTTNNEQFF
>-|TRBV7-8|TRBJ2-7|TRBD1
TGTGCCAGCAGCACACCCGGGACAGAGTCCTACGAGCAGTACTTC
CASSTPGTESYEQYF
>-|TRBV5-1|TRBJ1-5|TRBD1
TGCGCCAGCAGCTTAGGCAGACAGGGTCCAAGCAATCAGCCCCAGCATTTT
CASSLGRQGPSNQPQHF
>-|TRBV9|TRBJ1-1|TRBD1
TGTGCCAGCAGCGTCGCCAGGGGGGTAACTGAAGCTTTCTTT
CASSVARGVTEAFF
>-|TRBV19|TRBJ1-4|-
TGTGCCAGTGGTCAGGGTGGAGTGGCTAATGAAAAACTGTTTTTT
CASGQGGVANEKLFF
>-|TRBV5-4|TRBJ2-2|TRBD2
TGTGCCAGCAGCTTGGGGCGGGAGTACGGCGGGGAGCTGTTTTTT
CASSLGREYGGELFF
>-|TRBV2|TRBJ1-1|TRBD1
TGTGCCAGCACCCAGGGGGCGCTTATGAACACTGAAGCTTTCTTT
CASTQGALMNTEAFF
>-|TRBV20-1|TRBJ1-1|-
TGCAGTGCTAGTGTTAAGGCAGGGGACACTGAAGCTTTCTTT
CSASVKAGDTEAFF
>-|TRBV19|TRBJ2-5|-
TGTGCCAGTAGCCCGGGACCGACGTCGGGAGTGACCCAGTACTTC
CASSPGPTSGVTQYF
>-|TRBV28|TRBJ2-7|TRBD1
TGTGCCAGTACGGGACAGGTGACCTACGAGCAGTACTTC
CASTGQVTYEQYF
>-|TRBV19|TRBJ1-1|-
TGTGCCAGTAGTATCATAGAAAGCGGGAACACTGAAGCTTTCTTT
CASSIIESGNTEAFF
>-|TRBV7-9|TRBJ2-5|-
TGTGCCAGCAGCTTATGGGGGCGCGGGGAGACCCAGTACTTC
CASSLWGRGETQYF
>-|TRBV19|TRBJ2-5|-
TGTGCCAGTAGTATACAGGGGGGCAAAGAGACCCAGTACTTC
CASSIQGGKETQYF
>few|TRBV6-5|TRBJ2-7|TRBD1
TGTGCCAGCAAACTAGACAGGGTGGTATACGAGCAGTACTTC
CASKLDRVVYEQYF
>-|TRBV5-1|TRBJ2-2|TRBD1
TGCGCCAGCAGCTTATCGGACAGGGATAACACCGGGGAGCTGTTTTTT
CASSLSDRDNTGELFF
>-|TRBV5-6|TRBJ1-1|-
TGTGCCAGCAGCTTGAATGCAGGGATGATGAACACTGAAGCTTTCTTT
CASSLNAGMMNTEAFF
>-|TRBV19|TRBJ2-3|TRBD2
TGTGCCAGTAGTATAGCCCGGACTAGCGGGAGGAGCGATACGCAGTATTTT
CASSIARTSGRSDTQYF
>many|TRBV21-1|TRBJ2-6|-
TGTGCCAGCAGCAAAGAAGCGCTGGCCTCTGGGGCCAACGTCCTGACTTTC
CASSKEALASGANVLTF
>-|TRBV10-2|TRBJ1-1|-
TGCGCCAGCAGGCTACAGATTGTCACTGAAGCTTTCTTT
CASRLQIVTEAFF
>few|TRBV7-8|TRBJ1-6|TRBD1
TGTGCCAGCAGCCCCAGGAGGGACAGGGGCAATTCACCCCTCCACTTT
CASSPRRDRGNSPLHF
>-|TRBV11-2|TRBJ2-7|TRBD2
TGTGCCAGCAGCTCTACGACTAGCGGGAGCTACGAGCAGTACTTC
CASSSTTSGSYEQYF
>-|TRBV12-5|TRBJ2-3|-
TGTGCTAGTGGTTGGGTTGGACAGCAGCCTTTCGATACGCAGTATTTT
CASGWVGQQPFDTQYF
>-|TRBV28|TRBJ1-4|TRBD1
TGTGCCAGCAGATTAGACAGGGGCAATGAAAAACTGTTTTTT
CASRLDRGNEKLFF
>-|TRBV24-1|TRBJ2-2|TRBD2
TGTGCCACCAGGTCTAGCGGGAACACCGGGGAGCTGTTTTTT
CATRSSGNTGELFF
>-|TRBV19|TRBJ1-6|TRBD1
TGTGCCAGTAGGCCGGGACAGGGGGCATCACCCCTCCACTTT
CASRPGQGASPLHF
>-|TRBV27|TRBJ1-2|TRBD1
TGTGCCAGCAGCTCTTCAGACAGGGGAAACTATGGCTACACCTTC
CASSSSDRGNYGYTF
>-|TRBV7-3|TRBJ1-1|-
TGTGCCAGCAGCTTAAATGCAGGGGCACTCACTGAAGCTTTCTTT
CASSLNAGALTEAFF
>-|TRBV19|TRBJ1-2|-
TGTGCCAGTAGCTTAAGCTCTGCTAACTATGGCTACACCTTC
CASSLSSANYGYTF
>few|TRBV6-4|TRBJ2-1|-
TGTGCCAGCGCAAGTGGACTAAATAATGAGCAGTTCTTC
CASASGLNNEQFF
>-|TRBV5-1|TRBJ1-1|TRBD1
TGCGCCAGCAGCGTAAACAGGGGGCCGAACACTGAAGCTTTCTTT
CASSVNRGPNTEAFF
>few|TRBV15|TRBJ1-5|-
TGTGCCACCAGCAGAGATGGCAGGCCCCAGCCCCAGCATTTT
CATSRDGRPQPQHF
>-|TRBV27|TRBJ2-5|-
TGTGCCAGCAGTTTTGGTGAGAGGGCGATGGAGACCCAGTACTTC
CASSFGERAMETQYF
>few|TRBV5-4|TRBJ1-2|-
TGTGCCAGCAGCTTACAGGCTGACTATGGCTACACCTTC
CASSLQADYGYTF
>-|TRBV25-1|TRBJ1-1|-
TGTGCCAGCAGTGCCCTCGGGTCCACTGAAGCTTTCTTT
CASSALGSTEAFF
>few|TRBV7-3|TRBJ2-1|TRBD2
TGTGCCAGCAGCTTAGTCGGGAGGAACAATGAGCAGTTCTTC
CASSLVGRNNEQFF
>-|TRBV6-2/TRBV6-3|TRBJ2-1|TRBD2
TGTGCCAGCAGTTATCTCGGGAGGCGTGAGCAGTTCTTC
CASSYLGRREQFF
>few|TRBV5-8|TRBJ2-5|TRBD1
TGTGCCAGCAGCTTCCGGGACAGGGAACAAGAGACCCAGTACTTC
CASSFRDREQETQYF
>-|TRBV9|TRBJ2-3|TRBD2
TGTGCCAGCAGCGTACCTAGCGGGAGGGCCGTAGATACGCAGTATTTT
CASSVPSGRAVDTQYF
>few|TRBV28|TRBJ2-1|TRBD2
TGTGCCAGCAGACCGCTAGCGGGAGTGGGTCCTGAGCAGTTCTTC
CASRPLAGVGPEQFF